This T cell receptor beta chain was captured in a study of blood T cell repertoires in COVID-19. Profiling relied on immunoSEQ multiplex PCR, and the TCRdb table lists in-frame clones only, not all of them. The profile shows 250,000 to 300,000 clones, roughly 85% of them singletons. The clonotype originates from an older woman with acute or convalescent COVID-19. Sequencing input: peripheral blood.

The CDR3 is CASSGEGPPGEAEQYF. The CDR3 region has the DNA TGTGCCAGCAGCGGGGAAGGACCCCCGGGGGAGGCCGAGCAGTACTTC. The rearrangement joins TRBV7-3 to TRBJ2-7; TRBD2 might be the D (6 bases). From germline, CDR1 is SGHTA and CDR2 FQGTGA. The V and J ends lost 5 bases and 6 bases respectively, with 23 bases between them. This CDR3 has 16 amino acids. The entire variable domain, with the rest obtained from reference TRBV7-3 and TRBJ2-7, is as follows: GAGVSQTPSNKVTEKGKYVELRCDPISGHTALYWYRQSLGQGPEFLIYFQGTGAADDSGLPNDRFFAVRPEGSVSTLKIQRTERGDSAVYLCASSGEGPPGEAEQYFGPGTRLTVT.